These T cell receptor beta chains were read from a single sample in a study of sequential checkpoint blockade in melanoma. Libraries were prepared by immunoSEQ multiplex PCR; TCRdb keeps only in-frame clonotypes and omits some of them. Among about 20,000 clones listed, 75% to 85% were seen once. Sequencing was performed on CD8+ T cells sorted from blood (inferred from file names), taken from a patient given nivolumab and ipilimumab in sequence. These receptor sequences come from a human donor with melanoma. CDR3s include the opening cysteine and the closing phenylalanine or tryptophan. The order of the fields is clone size, D gene, J gene, V gene, CDR3 protein, CDR3 DNA. A D gene is named only where the DNA matches it firmly. Expanded clones get a size class; other rows say once, few or many, or leave the size out.

size: -; D: TRBD1; J: TRBJ1-5; V: TRBV27; CDR3: CASSAPTGGSIGPQHF; DNA: TGTGCCAGCAGTGCCCCGACAGGGGGGAGTATAGGGCCCCAGCATTTT
size: -; D: TRBD1; J: TRBJ2-3; V: TRBV25-1; CDR3: CASSGTGGLTDTQYF; DNA: TGTGCCAGCAGTGGGACAGGGGGCTTGACAGATACGCAGTATTTT
size: once; D: -; J: TRBJ1-1; V: TRBV7-2; CDR3: CASSLSRNRGTEAFF; DNA: TGTGCCAGCAGCTTAAGTAGGAATCGGGGCACTGAAGCTTTCTTT
size: -; D: -; J: TRBJ2-1; V: TRBV6-5; CDR3: CASGSRSYNEQFF; DNA: TGTGCCTCAGGGTCCCGCTCCTACAATGAGCAGTTCTTC
size: -; D: TRBD2; J: TRBJ2-3; V: TRBV7-2; CDR3: CASSLVTGGPRDTQYF; DNA: TGTGCCAGCAGCTTAGTCACGGGGGGACCACGAGATACGCAGTATTTT
size: -; D: TRBD2; J: TRBJ2-5; V: TRBV6-5; CDR3: CASRTTSGETETQYF; DNA: TGTGCCAGCAGAACGACTAGCGGGGAGACGGAGACCCAGTACTTC
size: -; D: -; J: TRBJ1-2; V: TRBV4-3; CDR3: CASSQDPIGGVYGYTF; DNA: TGCGCCAGCAGCCAAGACCCGATTGGCGGGGTTTATGGCTACACCTTC
size: -; D: TRBD1; J: TRBJ2-1; V: TRBV13; CDR3: CASSLGGQGNNEQFF; DNA: TGTGCCAGCAGCTTAGGTGGACAGGGAAACAATGAGCAGTTCTTC
size: -; D: -; J: TRBJ2-7; V: TRBV4-3; CDR3: CASSQEPGLEQYF; DNA: TGCGCCAGCAGCCAAGAACCGGGTCTCGAGCAGTACTTC
size: -; D: TRBD1; J: TRBJ1-6; V: TRBV4-2; CDR3: CASSLGGSGSPLHF; DNA: TGTGCCAGCAGCCTAGGGGGCTCAGGTTCACCCCTCCACTTT
size: -; D: TRBD1; J: TRBJ1-5; V: TRBV6-5; CDR3: CASRRRGRFNQPQHF; DNA: TGTGCCAGCAGACGCAGGGGGCGCTTCAATCAGCCCCAGCATTTT
size: -; D: TRBD1; J: TRBJ2-2; V: TRBV2; CDR3: CASRTGQRNTGELFF; DNA: TGTGCCAGCAGGACGGGACAGAGAAACACCGGGGAGCTGTTTTTT
size: few; D: TRBD1; J: TRBJ1-5; V: TRBV7-9; CDR3: CASSQDRGYNQPQHF; DNA: TGTGCCAGCAGCCAAGACAGGGGCTACAATCAGCCCCAGCATTTT
size: -; D: TRBD1; J: TRBJ2-7; V: TRBV28; CDR3: CASRSGGESYEQYF; DNA: TGTGCCAGCCGATCAGGGGGCGAGAGCTACGAGCAGTACTTC
size: -; D: TRBD2; J: TRBJ2-5; V: TRBV6-4; CDR3: CASMNSGAQETQYF; DNA: TGTGCCAGCATGAATAGCGGGGCCCAAGAGACCCAGTACTTC
size: -; D: TRBD2; J: TRBJ2-7; V: TRBV5-8; CDR3: CASSQEVPGGENEQYF; DNA: TGTGCCAGCAGCCAAGAGGTGCCGGGGGGTGAGAACGAGCAGTACTTC
size: medium-sized; D: -; J: TRBJ2-7; V: TRBV28; CDR3: CASSTRTVSSYEQYF; DNA: TGTGCCAGCAGCACCCGGACAGTTAGCTCCTACGAGCAGTACTTC
size: -; D: TRBD1; J: TRBJ1-1; V: TRBV10-2; CDR3: CASRDRNTEAFF; DNA: TGCGCCAGCCGGGACAGGAACACTGAAGCTTTCTTT
size: -; D: -; J: TRBJ1-1; V: TRBV10-3; CDR3: CAISEKYGGALSEAFF; DNA: TGTGCCATCAGTGAGAAATATGGAGGGGCTCTCTCTGAAGCTTTCTTT
size: -; D: -; J: TRBJ2-5; V: TRBV29-1; CDR3: CSVEDGSRSGETQYF; DNA: TGCAGCGTTGAAGATGGGTCCCGATCCGGGGAGACCCAGTACTTC
size: once; D: TRBD1; J: TRBJ2-7; V: TRBV4-2; CDR3: CASSDRATYEQYF; DNA: TGTGCCAGCTCCGACAGGGCCACCTACGAGCAGTACTTC
size: -; D: -; J: TRBJ1-1; V: TRBV7-2; CDR3: CASSLAGGGTEAFF; DNA: TGTGCCAGCAGCTTAGCGGGGGGAGGTACTGAAGCTTTCTTT
size: -; D: TRBD2; J: TRBJ2-2; V: TRBV27; CDR3: CASSLQASGGPGELFF; DNA: TGTGCCAGCAGTTTACAGGCTAGCGGGGGGCCCGGGGAGCTGTTTTTT
size: -; D: -; J: TRBJ1-2; V: TRBV2; CDR3: CASSEGGADGYTF; DNA: TGTGCCAGCAGTGAGGGGGGGGCGGATGGCTACACCTTC
size: once; D: -; J: TRBJ2-1; V: TRBV7-9; CDR3: CASSPDLSGQFF; DNA: TGTGCCAGCAGCCCCGACCTAAGCGGGCAGTTCTTC
size: -; D: TRBD2; J: TRBJ2-3; V: TRBV19; CDR3: CASSAGLASTDTQYF; DNA: TGTGCCAGTAGTGCGGGACTAGCGAGCACAGATACGCAGTATTTT
size: -; D: TRBD2; J: TRBJ2-1; V: TRBV9; CDR3: CASSVDRLAGVHNEQFF; DNA: TGTGCCAGCAGCGTAGATCGCCTAGCGGGGGTCCACAATGAGCAGTTCTTC
size: -; D: TRBD1; J: TRBJ1-1; V: TRBV4-3; CDR3: CASSQRRQGWVVTEAFF; DNA: TGCGCCAGCAGCCAGAGGCGACAGGGCTGGGTTGTCACTGAAGCTTTCTTT
size: once; D: TRBD1; J: TRBJ2-7; V: TRBV5-1; CDR3: CASSPPGQGYEQYF; DNA: TGCGCCAGCAGCCCCCCGGGACAGGGTTACGAGCAGTACTTC
size: -; D: TRBD2; J: TRBJ2-3; V: TRBV9; CDR3: CASSTPTAGGADTQYF; DNA: TGTGCCAGCAGCACCCCCACTGCGGGGGGGGCAGATACGCAGTATTTT
size: -; D: -; J: TRBJ2-7; V: TRBV5-5; CDR3: CASSHPGASYEQYF; DNA: TGTGCCAGCAGCCATCCGGGAGCAAGCTACGAGCAGTACTTC
size: -; D: -; J: TRBJ2-7; V: TRBV28; CDR3: CASSFWLGGNYEQYF; DNA: TGTGCCAGCAGTTTTTGGCTGGGGGGTAACTACGAGCAGTACTTC